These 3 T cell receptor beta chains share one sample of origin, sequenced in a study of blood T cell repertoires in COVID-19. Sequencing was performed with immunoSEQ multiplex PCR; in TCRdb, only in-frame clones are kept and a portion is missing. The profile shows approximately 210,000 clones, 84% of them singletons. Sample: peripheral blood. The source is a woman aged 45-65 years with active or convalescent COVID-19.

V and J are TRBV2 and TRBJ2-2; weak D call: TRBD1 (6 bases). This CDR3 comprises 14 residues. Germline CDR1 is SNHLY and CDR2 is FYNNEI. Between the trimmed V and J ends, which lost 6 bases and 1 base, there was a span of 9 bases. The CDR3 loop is CASRETGNTGELFF. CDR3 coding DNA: TGTGCCAGCAGGGAGACAGGGAACACCGGGGAGCTGTTTTTT. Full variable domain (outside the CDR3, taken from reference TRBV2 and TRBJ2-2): EPEVTQTPSHQVTQMGQEVILRCVPISNHLYFYWYRQILGQKVEFLVSFYNNEISEKSEIFDDQFSVERPDGSNFTLKIRSTKLEDSAMYFCASRETGNTGELFFGEGSRLTVL.

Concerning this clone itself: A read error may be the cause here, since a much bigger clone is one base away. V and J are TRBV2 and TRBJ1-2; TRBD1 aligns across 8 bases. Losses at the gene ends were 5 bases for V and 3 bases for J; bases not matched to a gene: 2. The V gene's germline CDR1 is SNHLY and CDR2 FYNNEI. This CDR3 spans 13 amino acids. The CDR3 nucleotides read TGTGCCAGCAGTTTACAGGGGGACTATGGCTACACCTTC. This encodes CASSLQGDYGYTF.

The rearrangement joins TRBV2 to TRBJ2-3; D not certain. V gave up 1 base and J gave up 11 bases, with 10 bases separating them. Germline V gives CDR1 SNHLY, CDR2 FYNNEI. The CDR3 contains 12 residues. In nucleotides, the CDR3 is TGTGCCAGCAGTGAAGAGTCTGTCGGGCAGTATTTT. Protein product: CASSEESVGQYF.